This T cell receptor beta chain was profiled in a study of OX40 agonist ivuxolimab in advanced cancers. Turning to the study itself: The study enrolled dose-escalation patients with hepatocellular carcinoma, melanoma, renal cell or head and neck cancer.

The CDR3 covers 16 residues. V trimming: 1 base; J trimming: 2 bases; junction bases outside the gene matches: 5. CDR1 is SGHRS, CDR2 YFSETQ, per germline. This clone has more than one count but fewer than ten. Profiling relied on immunoSEQ multiplex PCR, and the TCRdb table lists in-frame clones only, not all of them. The repertoire holds under 90,000 clones, with around 83% as singletons. Source: CD4+ or CD8+ T cells sorted from blood, taken in a trial of the OX40 agonist ivuxolimab. This sequence was found in an adult with an advanced solid tumor such as melanoma, head and neck, liver or kidney cancer. The gene calls are TRBV5-1 and TRBJ2-2, with 7 nucleotides matching TRBD1. DNA for the CDR3: TGCGCCAGCAGCTTGACGGGACAGAGTAACACCGGGGAGCTGTTTTTT. This encodes CASSLTGQSNTGELFF.